The T cell receptor beta chain described here comes from a study of blood T cells in healthy people across ages. Using a J-beta primer mix together with a sample-barcoded 5' primer, a second PCR was run for about 6 to 11 cycles. TCRdb used MiXCR to reprocess the 5' RACE reads, holding one entry per CDR3 protein. This sample has 700,000 to 800,000 distinct CDR3 sequences; around 40% occur once, and the top ten carry 20% to 25%. Germline CDR1 reads ENHRY; CDR2 reads SYGVKD. The CDR3 runs to 13 residues. V lost 4 bases and J 4 bases, leaving 8 bases between the germline ends. The sequenced sample consisted of blood. The chain uses TRBV10-3 and TRBJ2-1; D uncertain. The sequence was collected from a woman aged 55 to 70 in good health. The CDR3 bases are TGTGCCATCAGTGTCGGCAGATACAATGAGCAGTTCTTC. As protein: CAISVGRYNEQFF.